This TCR beta chain was captured by sequencing in a study of OX40 agonist ivuxolimab in advanced cancers. Whole-study context: In this cohort, patients received ivuxolimab, an agonistic anti-OX40 (CD134) antibody. Eligibility rules accepted prior anti-PD-1, anti-PD-L1 or anti-CTLA-4 therapy, and over 35% had some.

Trimming took 1 base from V and 5 from J, leaving 6 bases between them. Germline V lookup: CDR1 SGHRS, CDR2 YFSETQ. The CDR3 extends over 12 amino acids. Assay: immunoSEQ multiplex PCR; the TCRdb copy retains only in-frame clones and omits some. The table has 90,000 to 120,000 clones, approximately 89% seen once. The clonotype was recovered from an adult with an advanced solid tumor such as melanoma, head and neck, liver or kidney cancer. The sample here was CD4+ or CD8+ T cells sorted from blood, taken in a trial of the OX40 agonist ivuxolimab. The chain has TRBV5-1 and TRBJ2-5; D unresolved. Here the CDR3 DNA reads TGCGCCAGCAGCTTGAACATGGAGACCCAGTACTTC. Protein product: CASSLNMETQYF. The variable domain in full, with the rest retrieved from reference TRBV5-1 and TRBJ2-5, is KAGVTQTPRYLIKTRGQQVTLSCSPISGHRSVSWYQQTPGQGLQFLFEYFSETQRNKGNFPGRFSGRQFSNSRSEMNVSTLELGDSALYLCASSLNMETQYFGPGTRLLVL.